This TCR beta chain was captured by sequencing in a study of blood T cell repertoires in COVID-19. This clone was recorded once. The CDR3 is 14 amino acids. Germline CDR1 is SGHRS and CDR2 is YFSETQ. V trimming: 4 bases; J trimming: 0 bases; junction bases outside the gene matches: 3. Here immunoSEQ multiplex PCR was the method, and the copy in TCRdb shows in-frame clones only, minus some. This table holds 230,000 or so clones, roughly 87% found once. The sequence derives from a man aged 35-49 years with active or convalescent COVID-19. The J gene is TRBJ1-1, the V gene TRBV5-1, with 7 bases lining up with TRBD1. The sample comprised peripheral blood. CDR3 DNA sequence: TGCGCCAGCAGCGTGACAGGGATGAACACTGAAGCTTTCTTT. The encoded protein is CASSVTGMNTEAFF.